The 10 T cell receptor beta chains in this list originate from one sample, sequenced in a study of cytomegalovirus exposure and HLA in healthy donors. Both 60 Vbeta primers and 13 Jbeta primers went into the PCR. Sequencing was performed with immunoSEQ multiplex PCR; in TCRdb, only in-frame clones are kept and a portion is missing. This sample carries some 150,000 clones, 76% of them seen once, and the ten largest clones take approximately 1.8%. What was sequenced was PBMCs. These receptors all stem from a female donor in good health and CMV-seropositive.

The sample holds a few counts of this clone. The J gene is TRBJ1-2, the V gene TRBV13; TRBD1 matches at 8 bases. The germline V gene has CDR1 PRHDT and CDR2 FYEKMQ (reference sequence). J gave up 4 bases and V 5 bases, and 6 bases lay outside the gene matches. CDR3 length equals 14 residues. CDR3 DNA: TGTGCCAGCAGCCCGGGACAGGATATCTATGGCTACACCTTC. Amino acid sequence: CASSPGQDIYGYTF.

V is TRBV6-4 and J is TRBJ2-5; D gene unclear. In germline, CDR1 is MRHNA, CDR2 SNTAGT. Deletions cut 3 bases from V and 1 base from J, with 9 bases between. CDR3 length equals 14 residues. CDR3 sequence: CASSDPNSQETQYF. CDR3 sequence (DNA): TGTGCCAGCAGTGATCCGAACTCCCAAGAGACCCAGTACTTC.

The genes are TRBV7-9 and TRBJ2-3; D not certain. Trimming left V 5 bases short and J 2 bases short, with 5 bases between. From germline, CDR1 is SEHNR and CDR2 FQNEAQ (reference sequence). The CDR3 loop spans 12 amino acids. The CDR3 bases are TGTGCCAGCAGCATCGTCACAGATACGCAGTATTTT. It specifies CASSIVTDTQYF.

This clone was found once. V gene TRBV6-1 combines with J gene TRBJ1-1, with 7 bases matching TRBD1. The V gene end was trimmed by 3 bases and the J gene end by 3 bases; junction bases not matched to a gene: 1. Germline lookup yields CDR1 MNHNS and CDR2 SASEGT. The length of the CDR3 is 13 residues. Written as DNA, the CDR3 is TGTGCCAGCAGTGACAGGGGGGACACTGAAGCTTTCTTT. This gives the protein CASSDRGDTEAFF.

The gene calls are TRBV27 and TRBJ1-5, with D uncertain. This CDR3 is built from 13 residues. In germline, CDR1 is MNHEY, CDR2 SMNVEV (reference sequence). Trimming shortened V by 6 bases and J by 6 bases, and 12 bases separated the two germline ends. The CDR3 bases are TGTGCCAGCAGCAGTGCCCCGGGTCAGCCCCAGCATTTT. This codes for CASSSAPGQPQHF.

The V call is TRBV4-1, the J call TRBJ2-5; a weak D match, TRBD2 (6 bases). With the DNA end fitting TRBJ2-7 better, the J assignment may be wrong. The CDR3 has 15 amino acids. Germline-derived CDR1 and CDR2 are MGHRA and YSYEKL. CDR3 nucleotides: TGCGCCAGCAGCCATGGGGACTCCCCCTACTACGAGCAGTACTTC. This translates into CASSHGDSPYYEQYF.

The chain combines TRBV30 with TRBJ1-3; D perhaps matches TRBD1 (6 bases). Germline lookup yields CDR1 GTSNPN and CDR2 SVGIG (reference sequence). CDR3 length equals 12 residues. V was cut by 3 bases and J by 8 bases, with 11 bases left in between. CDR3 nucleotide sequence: TGTGCCTGGAGGTTACAGGGATACACCATATATTTT. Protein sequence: CAWRLQGYTIYF.

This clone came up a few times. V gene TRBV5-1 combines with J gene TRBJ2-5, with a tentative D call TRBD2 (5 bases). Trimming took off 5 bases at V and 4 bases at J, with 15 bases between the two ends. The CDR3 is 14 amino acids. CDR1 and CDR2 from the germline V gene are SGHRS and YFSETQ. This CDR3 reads CASRLTTAGETQYF. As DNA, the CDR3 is TGCGCCAGCAGACTAACGACGGCGGGAGAGACCCAGTACTTC.

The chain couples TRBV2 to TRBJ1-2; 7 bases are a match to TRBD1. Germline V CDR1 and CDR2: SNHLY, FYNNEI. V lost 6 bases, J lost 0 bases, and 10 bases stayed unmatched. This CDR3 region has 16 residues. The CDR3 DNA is TGTGCCAGCAGGACGACAGGGTTGCTTTCTAACTATGGCTACACCTTC. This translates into CASRTTGLLSNYGYTF.

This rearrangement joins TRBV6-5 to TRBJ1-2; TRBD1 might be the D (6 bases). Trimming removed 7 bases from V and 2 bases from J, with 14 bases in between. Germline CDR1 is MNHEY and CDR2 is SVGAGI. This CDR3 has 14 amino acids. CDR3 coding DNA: TGTGCCAGCACCCGCGCAGGGGTGAACTATGGCTACACCTTC. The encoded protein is CASTRAGVNYGYTF.